This entry lists 24 T cell receptor beta chains sequenced from one sample in a study of blood T cell repertoires in COVID-19. Profiled with immunoSEQ multiplex PCR; TCRdb holds only in-frame clones, not every one. The profile shows around 120,000 clones, 79% of them singletons. What was sequenced was peripheral blood. Every receptor here comes from a woman of 80 years or more with acute or convalescent COVID-19.

This chain uses TRBV5-1 with TRBJ2-6; the D gene is possibly TRBD1 (5 bases). The CDR3 consists of 18 residues. CDR1 is SGHRS, CDR2 YFSETQ, per germline. V lost 0 bases and J 0 bases, leaving 13 bases between the germline ends. CDR3 in amino acids: CASSLGQIFSSGANVLTF. DNA of the CDR3: TGCGCCAGCAGCTTGGGACAGATCTTCAGCTCTGGGGCCAACGTCCTGACTTTC.

V gene TRBV4-2 combines with J gene TRBJ2-3, with D perhaps TRBD1 (5 bases). In germline, CDR1 is LGHNA, CDR2 YNFKEQ. CDR3 length equals 16 residues. Between the trimmed V and J ends, which lost 3 bases and 4 bases, there was a span of 17 bases. The CDR3, as DNA: TGTGCCAGCAGCCACCCCGTCCTGGGGCGTGCAGATACGCAGTATTTT. Translating gives CASSHPVLGRADTQYF.

The chain couples TRBV5-1 to TRBJ2-1; 9 bases line up with TRBD2. The germline V gene encodes CDR1 SGHRS and CDR2 YFSETQ. V was pared by 1 base and J by 6 bases, with 5 bases of the junction left unmatched. The CDR3 totals 15 residues. CDR3 sequence (DNA): TGCGCCAGCAGCTTGCTCGGCGGGGGGGCCAATGAGCAGTTCTTC. Its translation is CASSLLGGGANEQFF.

The CDR3, as DNA: TGTGCCAGCTCACCCGATAGCGTTCCTCGCAACGAGCAGTACTTC. The encoded protein is CASSPDSVPRNEQYF. The chain recombines TRBV18 with TRBJ2-7; weak D call: TRBD2 (5 bases). Germline V gene lookup returns CDR1 KGHSH and CDR2 LQKENI. Trimming stripped 3 bases from V and 5 bases from J, with 17 bases between. The CDR3 spans 15 residues.

The chain uses TRBV18 and TRBJ1-2; the D gene is possibly TRBD1 (6 bases). Trimming cost V 1 base and J 8 bases, with 20 bases left between them. The CDR3 consists of 16 residues. Germline V gene sequence: CDR1 KGHSH, CDR2 LQKENI. The CDR3 nucleotides are TGTGCCAGCTCACCACGACCAGGGGTTAATCCGGGAGGCTACACCTTC. It yields the protein CASSPRPGVNPGGYTF.

This clone was observed a single time. The chain employs TRBV7-2 and TRBJ2-2; 10 nucleotides align to TRBD1. This CDR3 has 15 amino acids. Germline loops: CDR1 SGHTA, CDR2 FQGNSA. Trimming cost V 5 bases and J 3 bases; bases outside gene matches: 3. CDR3 amino acids: CASSPTGGDTGELFF. As DNA, the CDR3 is TGTGCCAGCAGCCCGACAGGGGGCGACACCGGGGAGCTGTTTTTT. Full variable domain (rest looked up from reference TRBV7-2 and TRBJ2-2): GAGVSQSPSNKVTEKGKDVELRCDPISGHTALYWYRQSLGQGLEFLIYFQGNSAPDKSGLPSDRFSAERTGGSVSTLTIQRTQQEDSAVYLCASSPTGGDTGELFFGEGSRLTVL.

The V call is TRBV28, the J call TRBJ1-5; 7 nucleotides align to TRBD1. The CDR3 consists of 16 residues. The V and J ends lost 7 bases and 1 base, in that order; junction bases with no gene match: 10. Germline CDR1 MDHEN, CDR2 SYDVKM. The CDR3 loop is CASTLPTGASNQPQHF. CDR3 DNA: TGTGCCAGCACCCTCCCAACAGGGGCGAGCAATCAGCCCCAGCATTTT.

This sequence joins TRBV30 and TRBJ2-5; 7 bases match TRBD2. The V and J ends lost 8 bases and 4 bases, in that order; junction bases with no gene match: 10. Germline CDR1 is GTSNPN and CDR2 is SVGIG (reference sequence). The CDR3 length is 13 residues. The CDR3 region has the DNA TGTGCCGGGGGAAACACGGGGGGAGAGACCCAGTACTTC. The encoded protein is CAGGNTGGETQYF.

The rearrangement uses TRBV5-4 and TRBJ2-7, with TRBD2 matching over 7 bases. Germline values: CDR1 SGHNT, CDR2 YYREEE (reference sequence). Unmatched junction bases numbered 6, after V lost 0 bases and J lost 0 bases. CDR3 length: 16 amino acids. As DNA, the CDR3 is TGTGCCAGCAGCTTGGCGTCTAGCGGAGTCTCCTACGAGCAGTACTTC. Amino acids: CASSLASSGVSYEQYF.

The gene calls are TRBV7-9 and TRBJ1-2; D perhaps matches TRBD1 (6 bases). The CDR3 is 15 residues long. The germline gives CDR1 SEHNR, CDR2 FQNEAQ (reference sequence). The V end was cut by 5 bases, the J end by 3 bases, with 16 bases between. CDR3 nucleotide sequence: TGTGCCAGCAGCCTTCTGGGGGCGATGGACTATGGCTACACCTTC. It codes for CASSLLGAMDYGYTF.

This sequence joins TRBV11-1 and TRBJ2-7, with D perhaps TRBD1 (5 bases). Germline CDR1 reads SGHAT; CDR2 reads FQDESV (reference sequence). Between the trimmed V and J ends, which lost 5 bases and 2 bases, there was a span of 19 bases. The CDR3 runs 16 residues. The DNA for the CDR3 is TGTGCCAGCAGCCCCCGTTTAAAAGGGGAAGCCTACGAGCAGTACTTC. It codes for CASSPRLKGEAYEQYF.

The chain links TRBV5-6 to TRBJ1-1; 8 nucleotides line up with TRBD1. Trimming took 2 bases from V and 4 from J; bases not matched to a gene: 1. CDR1 and CDR2 from the germline V gene are SGHDT and YYEEEE. There are 13 residues in the CDR3. CDR3 sequence (DNA): TGTGCCAGCAGCTTCGGACAGGGCACTGAAGCTTTCTTT. Translated: CASSFGQGTEAFF.

J is TRBJ2-5 and V is TRBV28; 7 bases are a match to TRBD2. The CDR3 runs to 12 residues. Germline V CDR1 and CDR2: MDHEN, SYDVKM. J was trimmed by 3 bases and V by 10 bases; bases with no gene match: 5. Here the CDR3 reads CATLGREETQYF. Written as DNA, the CDR3 is TGTGCCACTCTAGGGAGGGAAGAGACCCAGTACTTC.

This clone appeared a few times. The CDR3 DNA sequence: TGTGCCAGTAGTATAGATAGCGGTAGGTGGAATGAGCAGTTCTTC. This gives the protein CASSIDSGRWNEQFF. The V and J genes are TRBV19 and TRBJ2-1; D is possibly TRBD2 (6 bases). The V end was cut by 0 bases, the J end by 7 bases, with 13 bases between. The CDR3 loop spans 15 amino acids. The germline V gene encodes CDR1 LNHDA and CDR2 SQIVND (reference sequence).

The gene calls are TRBV18 and TRBJ1-3; no clear D. Germline values: CDR1 KGHSH, CDR2 LQKENI. The CDR3 has 16 amino acids. Trimming removed 3 bases at V and 0 bases at J, with 12 bases between. DNA of the CDR3: TGTGCCAGCTCACCGATGAAGGAGATCTCTGGAAACACCATATATTTT. It is translated as CASSPMKEISGNTIYF.

This chain uses TRBV28 with TRBJ1-4; D not certain. The germline V and J ends were trimmed by 6 bases and 7 bases, with 24 bases remaining between them. Germline assignment: CDR1 MDHEN and CDR2 SYDVKM. CDR3 length: 17 amino acids. The CDR3 coding sequence is TGTGCCAGCAGCACCTTTTGGATTGGAGGGAAGGGTGAAAAACTGTTTTTT. Amino acids: CASSTFWIGGKGEKLFF.

The chain has TRBV6-5 and TRBJ2-1; TRBD2 agrees at 8 bases. CDR1 is MNHEY, CDR2 SVGAGI, per germline. V shed 1 base and J 7 bases; nucleotides not matched to a gene: 6. This CDR3 comprises 15 residues. This chain's CDR3 is CASSYWGSGSNEQFF. In DNA, the CDR3 is TGTGCCAGCAGTTACTGGGGGAGCGGGAGTAATGAGCAGTTCTTC.

The chain recombines TRBV3-1 (or the pseudogene TRBV3-2) with TRBJ1-1; D is undetermined. Between the trimmed V and J ends, which lost 0 bases and 5 bases, there was a span of 7 bases. Germline CDR1 LGHDT, CDR2 YNNKEL (reference sequence). The CDR3 has 13 amino acids. The CDR3 DNA reads as TGTGCCAGCAGCCAAGAGCGAGTAACTGAAGCTTTCTTT. Protein: CASSQERVTEAFF.

V gene TRBV18 combines with J gene TRBJ2-7, with D perhaps matching TRBD1 (6 bases). V lost 0 bases and J 6 bases, leaving 15 bases between the germline ends. Germline CDR1 and CDR2: KGHSH and LQKENI. This CDR3 spans 15 amino acids. The CDR3 loop reads CASSPPGQGTSEQYF. In nucleotides, the CDR3 is TGTGCCAGCTCACCACCGGGGCAGGGGACGAGCGAGCAGTACTTC. The variable domain in full, with the rest retrieved from reference TRBV18 and TRBJ2-7, is NAGVMQNPRHLVRRRGQEARLRCSPMKGHSHVYWYRQLPEEGLKFMVYLQKENIIDESGMPKERFSAEFPKEGPSILRIQQVVRGDSAAYFCASSPPGQGTSEQYFGPGTRLTVT.

This chain links TRBV7-2 with TRBJ1-3, with TRBD1 identical over 7 bases. Germline V lookup: CDR1 SGHTA, CDR2 FQGNSA. J lost 3 bases, V lost 3 bases, and 5 bases had no gene match. The CDR3 totals 15 residues. The CDR3 region has the DNA TGTGCCAGCAGCTTCAGGACAGGAGTTGGAAACACCATATATTTT. It codes for CASSFRTGVGNTIYF.

V gene TRBV19 combines with J gene TRBJ1-6; D remains unclear. The germline V and J ends were trimmed by 1 base and 10 bases, with 14 bases remaining between them. Germline V lookup: CDR1 LNHDA, CDR2 SQIVND (reference sequence). The CDR3 consists of 15 residues. CDR3 loop: CASSIGTEVGSPLHF. The CDR3 region has the DNA TGTGCCAGTAGTATAGGGACGGAGGTTGGATCACCCCTCCACTTT.

The chain carries TRBV27 and TRBJ2-5, with D maybe TRBD2 (6 bases). Germline loops: CDR1 MNHEY, CDR2 SMNVEV (reference sequence). This CDR3 is 16 amino acids long. Trimming pared 6 bases from V and 5 bases from J, leaving 22 bases between. The CDR3 is CASSRGTLVRGETQYF. CDR3 bases: TGTGCCAGCAGCCGGGGGACTCTGGTTCGGGGGGAGACCCAGTACTTC.

This chain connects TRBV2 to TRBJ2-2, with D perhaps TRBD2 (6 bases). The CDR3 runs to 14 residues. Germline V gene lookup returns CDR1 SNHLY and CDR2 FYNNEI. Trimming cost V 9 bases and J 1 base, with 12 bases left between them. The CDR3 protein is CASSGSRNTGELFF. In DNA, the CDR3 is TGTGCCAGTAGCGGATCGCGGAACACCGGGGAGCTGTTTTTT.

The chain combines TRBV7-2 with TRBJ1-2, with TRBD1 identical over 10 bases. Germline lookup yields CDR1 SGHTA and CDR2 FQGNSA. The length of the CDR3 is 14 residues. The V and J ends lost 0 bases and 11 bases, in that order; junction bases with no gene match: 6. The CDR3 protein is CASSLAGDRGGYTF. CDR3 DNA: TGTGCCAGCAGCTTAGCAGGGGACAGGGGAGGGTACACCTTC.